The T cell receptor beta chain described here comes from a study of blood T cells in healthy people across ages (dated by TCRdb to between 2014 and 2017). Study-wide context: In model experiments, template switching captured about one uniquely barcoded TCR beta cDNA molecule for every two T cells. Donors were grouped into four age groups: young (average approximately 16 years), middle-aged (around 39), aged (about 60) and long-lived (less than 85). The study measured age-related changes in TCR beta repertoire diversity using deep sequencing normalized with unique cDNA molecular identifiers. The study analyzed two additional independent replicas of 1 million unique cDNA reads from the same blood draw for two donors, one aged 18 to 30 and one aged 80 or older. To avoid experimental bias, donors of different ages were distributed randomly across sequencing lanes.

The library was obtained by 5' RACE. Sequenced using an Illumina HiSeq 2500. The second PCR ran for roughly 6 to 11 cycles and used a J-beta primer mix along with a sample-barcoded 5' primer. A unique molecular identifier was introduced onto each TCR beta cDNA molecule by a template-switch 5' adaptor carrying 12 random nucleotides. Each sample yielded at least 2.5 million CDR3-containing paired-end reads. First-strand cDNA was synthesized from all RNA with the Mint cDNA synthesis kit, primed by a TRBC-specific oligonucleotide. After uracil-DNA glycosylase treatment, a first 18-cycle PCR used universal primers M1SS and BC2_uni_R on all cDNA. For the original study's pipeline: Each sample was normalized by randomly selecting 1 million high-quality reads, each carrying a distinct molecular identifier. Reads with shared molecular identifiers were discarded instead of being binned into consensus sequences. CDR3 identification, clonotype clustering and error correction used MiTCR with a Q25 quality threshold and the strictest error-elimination algorithm. A nonparametric unseen species model using Euler transformation provided a lower-bound estimate of total TCR beta diversity. The public reads were reprocessed in TCRdb via fastp at Q25 and MiXCR, keeping in-frame beta chains. All rows with the same CDR3 protein become a single entry with the most common DNA and genes. TCRdb, not the original authors, processed these V and J calls. The sample records some 1,500,000 distinct CDR3 sequences, less than 45% of which are singletons. The ten largest clones add up to around 4% of the sample.

General study outcomes and caveats: Because donor CMV infection status was unknown, age-related changes in expanded clonotypes were potentially confounded. Since profiling was done on bulk unsorted PBMCs, naive and antigen-experienced compartments could not be conclusively compared. Observed TCR beta diversity correlated strongly with the percentage of naive T cells measured by flow cytometry. As age increased, observed TCR beta diversity per million T cells dropped in a roughly linear way, and a significant reduction was already evident by age 40. Estimates of total diversity based on one million sequenced T cells were considered lower bounds and underestimates. Compared with the aged group, more naive CD4+ T cells, fewer expanded clones and increased TCR diversity were shown by the long-lived group, suggesting age selection.

To note about this clonotype: Its cognate antigen has yet to be identified. It has no much larger one-base neighbor in the sample; base qualities were not kept.

Donors were 39 systemically healthy Caucasian individuals from Russia aged roughly 6 to 95 years. Each donor gave approximately 10 milliliters of peripheral blood, collected into EDTA-treated Vacutainer tubes. Ficoll-Paque density-gradient centrifugation was used to isolate PBMCs, with at least 6 million per sample. Trizol reagent was used to extract total RNA from the PBMCs, yielding at least 6 micrograms per sample. The percentages of naive CD45RAhigh/CD27high T cells were determined by flow cytometry on a PBMC aliquot from every donor. Including cysteine and phenylalanine, the CDR3 has 12 amino acids. The sequence is cut down to CDR3 DNA, 36 bases in frame from base 1.

This chain joins TRBV21-1 to TRBJ1-2; the D call TRBD1 from the table was never checked on the DNA. TRBV21-1 is classified as a pseudogene. Sequenced input: blood. The clonotype originates from a woman aged 18-35 years in good health. The DNA sequence is given as TGTGCCCACCGGGGCAGGGTAAAGGGCTACACCTTC. Translated, this gives CAHRGRVKGYTF.